Below, 20 T cell receptor beta chains from the same sample are listed, as sequenced in a study of blood T cell repertoires in COVID-19. Measured with immunoSEQ multiplex PCR; TCRdb has only the in-frame clones, and not every one. The sample includes about 210,000 clones, around 82% of them seen just once. Sequencing input: PBMCs or T cells enriched from blood (not recorded which). The receptors were sampled from a man aged 30-40 years with acute COVID-19.

The gene calls are TRBV18 and TRBJ1-4; D ambiguous. Germline V CDR1 and CDR2: KGHSH, LQKENI. The CDR3 has 14 residues. V was pared by 3 bases and J by 4 bases, with 9 bases between. CDR3 region: CASSPTLHNEKLFF. The CDR3 region has the DNA TGTGCCAGCTCACCGACACTTCATAATGAAAAACTGTTTTTT.

The genes are TRBV11-1 and TRBJ1-2; D not certain. This CDR3 region has 13 residues. V lost 3 bases, J lost 4 bases, and 9 bases lay in between. Germline assignment: CDR1 SGHAT and CDR2 FQDESV (reference sequence). For the CDR3, the DNA is TGTGCCAGCAGCTTCGGGGATTCCTATGGCTACACCTTC. Amino acid sequence: CASSFGDSYGYTF.

The V gene is TRBV16, the J gene TRBJ1-5; the D gene is possibly TRBD1 (5 bases). The germline V gene has CDR1 KGHSY and CDR2 FQNENV. The V gene lost 1 base and the J gene lost 7 bases, with 20 bases spanning the gap. The CDR3 is made up of 17 amino acids. CDR3 in DNA: TGTGCCAGCAGCCAATGGGGCTCAGGGAGGTCAAGCCAGCCCCAGCATTTT. This sequence encodes CASSQWGSGRSSQPQHF. The complete variable domain, with remaining parts taken from reference TRBV16 and TRBJ1-5, reads GEEVAQTPKHLVRGEGQKAKLYCAPIKGHSYVFWYQQVLKNEFKFLISFQNENVFDETGMPKERFSAKCLPNSPCSLEIQATKLEDSAVYFCASSQWGSGRSSQPQHFGDGTRLSIL.

To note about this clone: Other DNA variants within this sample encode the same CDR3. The chain carries TRBV5-1 and TRBJ1-1; no reliable D call. The CDR3 has 13 amino acids. V was clipped by 1 base and J by 3 bases, with 7 bases between them. Germline V CDR1 and CDR2: SGHRS, YFSETQ. CDR3 amino acids: CASSLFRDTEAFF. DNA of the CDR3: TGCGCCAGCAGCTTGTTCCGTGACACTGAAGCTTTCTTT.

This clone was recorded a few times. Other DNA sequences within the sample encode an identical CDR3. J is TRBJ1-5 and V is TRBV7-9, with D tentatively TRBD1 (5 bases). Looked up from germline, CDR1 is SEHNR and CDR2 is FQNEAQ (reference sequence). V lost 3 bases and J 4 bases, leaving 13 bases between the germline ends. This CDR3 is built from 15 residues. This CDR3 reads CASSLGGGANQPQHF. The CDR3 coding sequence is TGTGCCAGCAGCTTGGGCGGTGGGGCGAATCAGCCCCAGCATTTT.

V and J are TRBV5-1 and TRBJ2-1, with 12 positions matching TRBD2. V lost 0 bases to trimming and J lost 9 bases; unmatched junction nucleotides: 13. Per germline, CDR1 SGHRS and CDR2 YFSETQ. This CDR3 comprises 18 residues. CDR3 amino acids: CASSLGLAGAAESGEQFF. The CDR3 nucleotides read TGCGCCAGCAGCTTGGGACTAGCGGGGGCGGCCGAAAGTGGTGAGCAGTTCTTC.

The CDR3 protein is CASSGGNTEAFF. Written as DNA, the CDR3 is TGTGCCAGCTCCGGCGGGAACACTGAAGCTTTCTTT. The J gene is TRBJ1-1, the V gene TRBV11-3, with D uncertain. CDR3 length: 12 amino acids. Germline V gives CDR1 SGHNT, CDR2 YENEEA. V was pared by 8 bases and J by 1 base, with 8 bases between.

This clone was seen only once. The chain employs TRBV24-1 and TRBJ1-1; D might be TRBD1 (6 bases). V was cut by 6 bases and J by 0 bases, with 19 bases left in between. Germline V CDR1 and CDR2: KGHDR, SFDVKD. This CDR3 has 17 amino acids. CDR3 loop: CATSLQPGHWMNTEAFF. CDR3 coding DNA: TGTGCCACCAGTCTCCAGCCGGGACACTGGATGAACACTGAAGCTTTCTTT.

V and J are TRBV7-9 and TRBJ1-2; 7 nucleotides line up with TRBD1. The germline V gene encodes CDR1 SEHNR and CDR2 FQNEAQ (reference sequence). The trim removed 5 bases at V and 6 bases at J, leaving 6 bases unmatched. The CDR3 extends over 13 amino acids. The CDR3 DNA sequence: TGTGCCAGCAGCCTAGGGGGCGCGGATGGCTACACCTTC. Amino acids: CASSLGGADGYTF.

Of note for this clone: This could be a read error, since a much larger clone is one nucleotide away. The same CDR3 can be traced to other DNA sequences in this sample. This sequence joins TRBV27 and TRBJ2-7; 8 positions match TRBD2. J was trimmed by 4 bases and V by 5 bases; bases with no gene match: 10. Per the germline V gene, CDR1 is MNHEY and CDR2 is SMNVEV (reference sequence). The CDR3 is made up of 15 amino acids. The CDR3 loop reads CASSPAGTSRYEQYF. The DNA of the CDR3 is TGTGCCAGCAGTCCTGCCGGGACTAGTAGATACGAGCAGTACTTC.

A word on this clone: Distinct nucleotide sequences in the sample also encode this CDR3. This chain links TRBV5-1 with TRBJ2-1, with TRBD2 matching 13 bases. CDR3 size: 16 residues. Germline V gene sequence: CDR1 SGHRS, CDR2 YFSETQ. V shed 0 bases and J 4 bases; nucleotides not matched to a gene: 1. The CDR3 loop is CASSLGLAGGYNEQFF. In nucleotides, the CDR3 is TGCGCCAGCAGCTTGGGACTAGCGGGGGGATACAATGAGCAGTTCTTC.

This clone showed up just once. This chain connects TRBV5-1 to TRBJ1-1; 8 bases align to TRBD1. The V and J ends lost 0 bases and 3 bases, in that order; junction bases with no gene match: 10. Germline V gene sequence: CDR1 SGHRS, CDR2 YFSETQ. There are 17 residues in the CDR3. The CDR3 coding sequence is TGCGCCAGCAGCTTGGTGTGGCAGGGGGCTAGTTACACTGAAGCTTTCTTT. Translation: CASSLVWQGASYTEAFF.

The CDR3, as DNA: TGTGCCATCAGTGAACTAGCAAGCACAGATACGCAGTATTTT. Protein: CAISELASTDTQYF. This chain links TRBV10-3 with TRBJ2-3; D perhaps matches TRBD2 (6 bases). Germline values: CDR1 ENHRY, CDR2 SYGVKD. The V and J ends lost 3 bases and 0 bases respectively, with 7 bases between them. This CDR3 comprises 14 residues.

This chain joins TRBV9 and TRBJ2-5; D possibly corresponds to TRBD1 (5 bases). Trimming pared 3 bases from V and 1 base from J, leaving 13 bases between. The V gene's germline CDR1 is SGDLS and CDR2 YYNGEE. The CDR3 spans 15 residues. The CDR3 nucleotides are TGTGCCAGCAGCGCCAGTCGGACACCCCAAGAGACCCAGTACTTC. Translating it yields CASSASRTPQETQYF.

A remark on this clone: Other nucleotide sequences in the sample specify the same CDR3. The genes are TRBV5-1 and TRBJ1-1; TRBD1 agrees at 7 bases. Germline loops: CDR1 SGHRS, CDR2 YFSETQ. The trim removed 3 bases at V and 1 base at J, leaving 3 bases unmatched. The CDR3 spans 14 residues. DNA of the CDR3: TGCGCCAGCAGCTCTCGGACAGGGAACACTGAAGCTTTCTTT. Protein sequence: CASSSRTGNTEAFF.

This chain links TRBV7-3 with TRBJ2-3; 10 bases map to TRBD1. V shed 5 bases, J shed 3 bases, and the junction held 5 bases outside the gene matches. The CDR3 runs 15 residues. Germline loops: CDR1 SGHTA, CDR2 FQGTGA. The CDR3 protein is CASSPRTGGTDTQYF. CDR3 coding DNA: TGTGCCAGCAGCCCAAGGACAGGGGGAACAGATACGCAGTATTTT.

The V call is TRBV30, the J call TRBJ1-3; possibly TRBD1 for D (5 bases). The V and J ends lost 3 bases and 6 bases respectively, with 21 bases between them. The V gene's germline CDR1 is GTSNPN and CDR2 SVGIG (reference sequence). The CDR3 has 16 residues. CDR3 coding DNA: TGTGCCTGGAGAACAGGAACTCTGAGTCGATCAAACACCATATATTTT. This translates into CAWRTGTLSRSNTIYF.

J is TRBJ2-5 and V is TRBV11-2, with TRBD2 identical over 10 bases. This CDR3 spans 15 amino acids. Trimming at V came to 5 bases and at J to 4 bases, leaving 7 bases not matched to a gene. Germline V gives CDR1 SGHAT, CDR2 FQNNGV. The DNA for the CDR3 is TGTGCCAGCAGCCCCAGCGGGGGGGCCGCAGAGACCCAGTACTTC. This gives the protein CASSPSGGAAETQYF.

V is TRBV5-1 and J is TRBJ1-2; TRBD1 agrees at 12 bases. The CDR3 has 14 amino acids. Trimming at V came to 7 bases and at J to 7 bases, leaving 8 bases not matched to a gene. From germline, CDR1 is SGHRS and CDR2 YFSETQ. For the CDR3, the DNA is TGCGCCAGCGGTCCGGGACAGGGGGCGGCTGGCTACACCTTC. Protein sequence: CASGPGQGAAGYTF.

This clone has only a few counts. The same CDR3 is also encoded by other DNA sequences in this sample. The rearrangement joins TRBV5-5 to TRBJ1-2, with 7 bases matching TRBD1. Germline CDR1 and CDR2: SGHKS and YYEKEE (reference sequence). The V segment lost 4 bases and the J segment 7 bases; nucleotides outside the gene matches: 7. The CDR3 is 13 amino acids. CDR3 loop: CASSVDRVLGYTF. CDR3 DNA sequence: TGTGCCAGCAGCGTCGACAGGGTGCTTGGCTACACCTTC.